A single sample gave rise to the 20 T cell receptor beta chains below, sequenced in a study of T cells after yellow fever vaccination. TCRdb re-derived calls from the 5' RACE reads in MiXCR, one entry per CDR3 protein. Of 250,000 or so distinct CDR3 sequences listed, 6.9% were seen once; the top ten hold roughly 0.93%. Specimen: CD4+ T cells sorted from PBMCs, collected 15 days after the yellow fever booster vaccination. The source is a man under 40 who received the YFV17D yellow fever vaccine.

This clonotype was observed at least ten times. The chain employs TRBV5-5 and TRBJ2-3, with 7 bases lining up with TRBD1. The germline V gene has CDR1 SGHKS and CDR2 YYEKEE (reference sequence). This CDR3 contains 15 residues. The V segment lost 2 bases and the J segment 6 bases; nucleotides outside the gene matches: 9. The CDR3 spells CASSLRYRGRDTQYF. The CDR3 DNA sequence: TGTGCCAGCAGCTTACGGTACAGGGGTAGGGATACGCAGTATTTT.

A few counts support this clonotype. The chain uses TRBV7-2 and TRBJ1-5, with TRBD1 as a possible D gene (6 bases). The CDR3 length is 17 residues. V was clipped by 2 bases and J by 0 bases, with 14 bases between them. The germline V gene has CDR1 SGHTA and CDR2 FQGNSA. The chain's CDR3 is CASSLIPQGYSNQPQHF. CDR3 bases: TGTGCCAGCAGCTTAATCCCCCAGGGGTATAGCAATCAGCCCCAGCATTTT.

This rearrangement joins TRBV14 to TRBJ2-1; 13 positions match TRBD2. CDR1 is SGHDN and CDR2 is FVKESK in the germline V gene. The CDR3 consists of 16 residues. With V trimmed by 4 bases and J by 9 bases, 9 bases remained unmatched. CDR3: CASSPLGLAGVAEQFF. CDR3 nucleotide sequence: TGTGCCAGCAGCCCCCTCGGACTAGCGGGAGTTGCTGAGCAGTTCTTC. The whole variable domain, filled in from reference TRBV14 and TRBJ2-1, reads EAGVTQFPSHSVIEKGQTVTLRCDPISGHDNLYWYRRVMGKEIKFLLHFVKESKQDESGMPNNRFLAERTGGTYSTLKVQPAELEDSGVYFCASSPLGLAGVAEQFFGPGTRLTVL.

The chain combines TRBV19 with TRBJ1-2; 7 bases match TRBD1. Germline V gene data show CDR1 as LNHDA and CDR2 as SQIVND (reference sequence). CDR3 size: 13 residues. Germline trimming cut 8 bases from V and 7 bases from J; bases unmatched to any gene: 10. CDR3 DNA sequence: TGTGCCAGTCGGTTGGAGGGGGCTTTTGGCTACACCTTC. Its translation is CASRLEGAFGYTF.

On this clonotype: One junction end disagrees with the germline gene, perhaps due to a read error. V and J are TRBV29-1 and TRBJ1-1; D uncertain. CDR3 length equals 12 residues. CDR1 SQVTM and CDR2 ANQGSEA come from the germline V gene. In nucleotides, the CDR3 is TGCAGCGCTGAACCCCTGAACACTGAAGCTTTCTTT. This encodes CSAEPLNTEAFF.

In this sample, this clonotype turned up many times. V is TRBV7-9 and J is TRBJ2-1; D is unresolved. The CDR3 has 14 residues. Trimming took off 1 base at V and 6 bases at J, with 10 bases between the two ends. Germline CDR1 SEHNR, CDR2 FQNEAQ (reference sequence). Here the CDR3 reads CASSLDVGPNEQFF. CDR3 DNA: TGTGCCAGCAGCTTAGATGTCGGCCCCAATGAGCAGTTCTTC.

This clonotype turned up a few times. This chain connects TRBV19 to TRBJ2-2; D may be TRBD1 (6 bases). Germline-derived CDR1 and CDR2 are LNHDA and SQIVND (reference sequence). CDR3 size: 15 residues. The germline V and J ends were trimmed by 7 bases and 0 bases, with 12 bases remaining between them. This chain's CDR3 is CASNSQGTNTGELFF. The DNA for the CDR3 is TGTGCCAGTAACTCCCAGGGGACGAACACCGGGGAGCTGTTTTTT. The entire variable domain, with the rest obtained from reference TRBV19 and TRBJ2-2, is as follows: DGGITQSPKYLFRKEGQNVTLSCEQNLNHDAMYWYRQDPGQGLRLIYYSQIVNDFQKGDIAEGYSVSREKKESFPLTVTSAQKNPTAFYLCASNSQGTNTGELFFGEGSRLTVL.

The chain couples TRBV11-2 to TRBJ2-7; no definite D call. Trimming removed 4 bases from V and 2 bases from J, with 12 bases in between. Germline CDR1 SGHAT, CDR2 FQNNGV. CDR3 length: 14 residues. The CDR3 DNA sequence: TGTGCCAGCAGCTCGACGACTCTTGCCTACGAGCAGTACTTC. Translation gives CASSSTTLAYEQYF. The complete variable domain, with remaining parts taken from reference TRBV11-2 and TRBJ2-7, reads EAGVAQSPRYKIIEKRQSVAFWCNPISGHATLYWYQQILGQGPKLLIQFQNNGVVDDSQLPKDRFSAERLKGVDSTLKIQPAKLEDSAVYLCASSSTTLAYEQYFGPGTRLTVT.

This clonotype was counted ten times or more. The rearrangement links TRBV20-1 to TRBJ2-7; possible D gene TRBD1, 6 bases. The germline V and J ends were trimmed by 5 bases and 5 bases, with 16 bases remaining between them. The CDR3 sequence is 13 residues long. CDR1 and CDR2 (germline): DFQATT, SNEGSKA (reference sequence). Here the CDR3 reads CSARRTDANEQYF. Written as DNA, the CDR3 is TGCAGTGCTCGACGGACAGATGCTAACGAGCAGTACTTC.

The gene calls are TRBV12-3 or TRBV12-4 and TRBJ2-1, with D possibly TRBD2 on 6 matching bases. The CDR3 runs to 15 residues. V was pared by 3 bases and J by 4 bases, with 13 bases between. The CDR3 coding sequence is TGTGCCAGCAGTTTTGGCGGGACCATTTACAATGAGCAGTTCTTC. Translating gives CASSFGGTIYNEQFF.

The table lists this clonotype with many counts. The V gene is TRBV5-6, the J gene TRBJ2-1; no reliable D call. Germline CDR1 SGHDT, CDR2 YYEEEE. CDR3 length: 15 amino acids. Trimming took 0 bases from V and 6 from J, leaving 13 bases between them. The CDR3 sequence is CASSLVHLPRNEQFF. CDR3 bases: TGTGCCAGCAGCTTGGTTCACCTACCCCGCAATGAGCAGTTCTTC.

This clonotype has a handful of counts. The chain has TRBV20-1 and TRBJ1-5; D gene ambiguous. The CDR3 spans 12 residues. The germline CDR1 and CDR2 sequences are DFQATT and SNEGSKA (reference sequence). The germline V and J ends were trimmed by 6 bases and 0 bases, with 6 bases remaining between them. The CDR3 DNA reads TGCAGTGCCTGGGGTAGCAATCAGCCCCAGCATTTT. Translation gives CSAWGSNQPQHF.

With respect to this clonotype: A read error may be the cause here, since a much bigger clone is one base away. CDR3 amino acids: CASSGFGKDSPLHF. The CDR3 DNA follows: TGTGCCAGCAGTGGTTTTGGCAAGGATTCACCCCTCCACTTT. The chain uses TRBV6-1 and TRBJ1-6; unclear D gene. This CDR3 contains 14 residues. Germline V gives CDR1 MNHNS, CDR2 SASEGT. Deletions cut 4 bases from V and 8 bases from J, with 12 bases between.

This clonotype was detected only a few times. The chain links TRBV20-1 to TRBJ1-1, with D hard to call. Per the germline V gene, CDR1 is DFQATT and CDR2 is SNEGSKA (reference sequence). The CDR3 sequence is 15 residues long. The CDR3 DNA follows: TGCAGGGCTGGGCCCTCCGCCGCGCGGAACACTGAAGCTTTCTTT. Encoded protein: CRAGPSAARNTEAFF.

This clonotype occurred a few times. The gene calls are TRBV6-2 or TRBV6-3 and TRBJ1-5; D gene unclear. The CDR3 contains 11 residues. The germline V gene has CDR1 MNHEY and CDR2 SVGEGT. Trimming removed 11 bases from V and 2 bases from J, with 7 bases in between. The CDR3 coding sequence is TGTGCCGCCGGGGGCAATCAGCCCCAGCATTTT. This encodes CAAGGNQPQHF.

The chain joins TRBV7-3 to TRBJ2-2; D is unclear. V was shortened by 1 base and J by 5 bases, with 5 bases between the two germline ends. The CDR3 totals 13 residues. Germline CDR1 reads SGHTA; CDR2 reads FQGTGA. Here the CDR3 reads CASSLISTGELFF. CDR3 DNA sequence: TGTGCCAGCAGCTTAATTTCTACCGGGGAGCTGTTTTTT.

This clonotype was counted only a few times. The J gene is TRBJ2-6, the V gene TRBV5-1; D might be TRBD1 or TRBD2, each matching 5 bases. The germline gives CDR1 SGHRS, CDR2 YFSETQ. Trimming took 6 bases from V and 2 from J, leaving 12 bases between them. The CDR3 is 15 residues long. The CDR3 loop is CASTSQGPGANVLTF. The CDR3 DNA sequence: TGCGCCAGCACGAGCCAGGGACCTGGGGCCAACGTCCTGACTTTC.

In regard to this clonotype: With a much larger clone just one base away, this may be a read error. The chain carries TRBV18 and TRBJ2-3; tentatively, D is TRBD1 (5 bases). The length of the CDR3 is 14 residues. Germline-derived CDR1 and CDR2 are KGHSH and LQKENI. The V end lost 5 bases, the J end lost 1 base, and 10 bases lay between the germline ends. CDR3 residues: CASSTQQGTDTQYF. CDR3 sequence (DNA): TGTGCCAGCTCAACACAACAGGGCACAGATACGCAGTATTTT.

This clonotype was seen many times. The rearrangement uses TRBV7-2 and TRBJ1-5; 7 nucleotides match TRBD1. Germline V gene lookup returns CDR1 SGHTA and CDR2 FQGNSA. J gave up 6 bases and V 5 bases, and 7 bases lay outside the gene matches. CDR3 length: 14 amino acids. The CDR3 DNA follows: TGTGCCAGCAGCGTTCGACAGGGCGGTCAGCCCCAGCATTTT. Amino acids: CASSVRQGGQPQHF. Variable domain in full (rest from reference TRBV7-2 and TRBJ1-5): GAGVSQSPSNKVTEKGKDVELRCDPISGHTALYWYRQSLGQGLEFLIYFQGNSAPDKSGLPSDRFSAERTGGSVSTLTIQRTQQEDSAVYLCASSVRQGGQPQHFGDGTRLSIL.

This clonotype was recorded many times. V usage is TRBV29-1 and J usage is TRBJ2-7, with TRBD1 matching over 10 bases. The CDR3 extends over 12 amino acids. J was trimmed by 7 bases and V by 4 bases; bases with no gene match: 4. Germline values: CDR1 SQVTM, CDR2 ANQGSEA. CDR3 residues: CSVGQGASEQYF. DNA for the CDR3: TGCAGCGTTGGACAGGGGGCGAGTGAGCAGTACTTC.